This T cell receptor (beta chain) was captured in a study of blood T cell repertoires in COVID-19. Whole-study context: Some COVID-19 samples were acute and others convalescent; all came from the United States, Italy and Spain.

In the source study's methods: Amplifying reference gene primers gave estimates of nucleated cell counts. Assay: immunoSEQ multiplex PCR; the TCRdb copy retains only in-frame clones and omits some. D and trimming come from the DNA, and the V and J calls and clone size come from that table. The sample has around 95,000 clones, less than 95% seen once. This CDR3 is 14 amino acids long. Germline CDR1 is LNHDA and CDR2 is SQIVND (reference sequence). Deletions cut 6 bases from V and 7 bases from J, with 18 bases between. This sequence joins TRBV19 and TRBJ1-1; D may be TRBD1 (6 bases). The sequence derives from a man aged 50 to 60 with acute or convalescent COVID-19. Material: peripheral blood. The DNA of the CDR3 is TGTGCCAGTAGCCCCCGGGTAGGGGGTTATGAAGCTTTCTTT. Its translation: CASSPRVGGYEAFF.